This T cell receptor beta chain stems from a study of shared clonotypes between healthy human individuals. TCRdb's table, derived via immunoSEQ multiplex PCR, lists solely in-frame clones and lacks some. The table includes about 2.4 million clones, 93% detected once. CDR3 length equals 14 residues. V shed 4 bases and J 5 bases; nucleotides not matched to a gene: 8. Germline CDR1 and CDR2: LGHNA and YSLEER. The chain uses TRBV4-3 and TRBJ2-7, with 7 bases lining up with TRBD1. This clonotype was sampled from a man between 18 and 35 years old in good health. Some clones in this sample may be carry-over from other donors' samples. The sequencing input was naive CD4+ T cells from PBMCs. The subset is: CD45RA+ positively selected. The CDR3 sequence: CASSLRQGVHEQYF. The CDR3 DNA reads TGCGCCAGCAGCCTTCGACAGGGCGTCCACGAGCAGTACTTC.